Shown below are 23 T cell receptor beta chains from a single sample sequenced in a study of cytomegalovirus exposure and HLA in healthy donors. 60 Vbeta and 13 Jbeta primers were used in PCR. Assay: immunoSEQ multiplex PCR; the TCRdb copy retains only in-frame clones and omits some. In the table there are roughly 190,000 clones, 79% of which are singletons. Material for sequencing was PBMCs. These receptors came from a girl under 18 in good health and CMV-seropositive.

The CDR3 DNA reads as TGTGCCAGCAGCCTAACCTCAGGGCCGGCCTATGGCTACACCTTC. It specifies CASSLTSGPAYGYTF. The J gene is TRBJ1-2, the V gene TRBV7-2; D possibly corresponds to TRBD1 (5 bases). With 5 bases removed from V and 4 bases from J, the gap between germline ends came to 17 bases. CDR3 size: 15 residues. Germline V gene sequence: CDR1 SGHTA, CDR2 FQGNSA.

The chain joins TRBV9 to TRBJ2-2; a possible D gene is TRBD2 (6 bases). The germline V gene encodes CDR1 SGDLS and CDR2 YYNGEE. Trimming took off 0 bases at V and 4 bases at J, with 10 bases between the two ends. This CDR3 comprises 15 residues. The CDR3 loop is CASSVGSGGTGELFF. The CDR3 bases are TGTGCCAGCAGCGTAGGTAGCGGCGGCACCGGGGAGCTGTTTTTT.

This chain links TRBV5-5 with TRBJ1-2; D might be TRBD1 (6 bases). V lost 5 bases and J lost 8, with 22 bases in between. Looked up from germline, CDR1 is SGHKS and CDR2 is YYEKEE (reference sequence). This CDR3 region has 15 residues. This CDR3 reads CASRVLDRASMGYTF. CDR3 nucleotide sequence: TGTGCCAGCAGGGTGTTGGACAGAGCTTCTATGGGCTACACCTTC.

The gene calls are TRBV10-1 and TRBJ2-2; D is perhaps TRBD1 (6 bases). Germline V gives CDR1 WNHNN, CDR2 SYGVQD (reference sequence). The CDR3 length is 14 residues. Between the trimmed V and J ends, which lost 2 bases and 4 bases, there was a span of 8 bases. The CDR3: CASSEDRFTGELFF. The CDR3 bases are TGCGCCAGCAGTGAGGACAGGTTCACCGGGGAGCTGTTTTTT.

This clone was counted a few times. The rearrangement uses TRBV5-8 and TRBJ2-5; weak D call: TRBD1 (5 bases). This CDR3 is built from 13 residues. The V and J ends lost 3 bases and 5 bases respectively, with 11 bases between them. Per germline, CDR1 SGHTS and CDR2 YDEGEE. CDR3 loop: CASSSQGWETQYF. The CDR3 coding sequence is TGTGCCAGCAGCTCCCAGGGTTGGGAGACCCAGTACTTC.

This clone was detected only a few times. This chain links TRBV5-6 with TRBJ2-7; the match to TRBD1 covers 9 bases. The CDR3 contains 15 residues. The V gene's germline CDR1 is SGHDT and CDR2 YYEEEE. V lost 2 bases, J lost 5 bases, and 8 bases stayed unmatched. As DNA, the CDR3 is TGTGCCAGCAGCTTCAACCGGGACAGGGTCCACGAGCAGTACTTC. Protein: CASSFNRDRVHEQYF. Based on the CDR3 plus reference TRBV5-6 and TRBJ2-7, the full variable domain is DAGVTQSPTHLIKTRGQQVTLRCSPKSGHDTVSWYQQALGQGPQFIFQYYEEEERQRGNFPDRFSGHQFPNYSSELNVNALLLGDSALYLCASSFNRDRVHEQYFGPGTRLTVT.

The chain's CDR3 is CAIGAPPGGGSNEQFF. The CDR3 region has the DNA TGTGCCATCGGCGCCCCGCCGGGGGGCGGGTCAAATGAGCAGTTCTTC. This rearrangement joins TRBV10-3 to TRBJ2-1, with D maybe TRBD2 (7 bases). V lost 8 bases and J 7 bases, leaving 24 bases between the germline ends. The CDR3 contains 16 residues. From germline, CDR1 is ENHRY and CDR2 SYGVKD.

In DNA form, the CDR3 reads TGTGCCAGCAGTTACTCGACTCGTATCAATTATGAAAAACTGTTTTTT. Residues: CASSYSTRINYEKLFF. The gene calls are TRBV6-5 and TRBJ1-4; D not resolved. V was trimmed by 0 bases and J by 6 bases, leaving 14 bases between them. The CDR3 length is 16 residues. Germline V gives CDR1 MNHEY, CDR2 SVGAGI.

CDR3 DNA sequence: TGTGCCAGCAGCGTAGTTGAGAATGAGCAGTTCTTC. Residues: CASSVVENEQFF. The V and J genes are TRBV9 and TRBJ2-1; no definite D call. This CDR3 spans 12 amino acids. Trimming stripped 0 bases from V and 7 bases from J, with 5 bases between. Looked up from germline, CDR1 is SGDLS and CDR2 is YYNGEE.

DNA for the CDR3: TGTGCCAGCAGTTTAGGACAGGGGGTTGTTCAAGAGACCCAGTACTTC. This gives the protein CASSLGQGVVQETQYF. The J gene is TRBJ2-5, the V gene TRBV28; 10 nucleotides align to TRBD1. Germline V gives CDR1 MDHEN, CDR2 SYDVKM. The length of the CDR3 is 16 residues. The V and J ends lost 2 bases and 2 bases, in that order; junction bases with no gene match: 5.

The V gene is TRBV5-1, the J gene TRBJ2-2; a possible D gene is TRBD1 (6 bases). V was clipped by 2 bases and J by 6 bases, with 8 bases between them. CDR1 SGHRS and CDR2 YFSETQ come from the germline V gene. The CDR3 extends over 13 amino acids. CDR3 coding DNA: TGCGCCAGCAGCTTCGAGGGGGCCGGGGAGCTGTTTTTT. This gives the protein CASSFEGAGELFF.

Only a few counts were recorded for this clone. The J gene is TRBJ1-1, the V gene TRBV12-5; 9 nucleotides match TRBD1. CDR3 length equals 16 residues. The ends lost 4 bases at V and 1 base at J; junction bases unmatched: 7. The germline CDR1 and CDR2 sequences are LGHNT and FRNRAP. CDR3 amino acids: CASGSGQGKGNTEAFF. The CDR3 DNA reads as TGTGCTAGTGGTTCCGGACAGGGGAAGGGGAACACTGAAGCTTTCTTT.

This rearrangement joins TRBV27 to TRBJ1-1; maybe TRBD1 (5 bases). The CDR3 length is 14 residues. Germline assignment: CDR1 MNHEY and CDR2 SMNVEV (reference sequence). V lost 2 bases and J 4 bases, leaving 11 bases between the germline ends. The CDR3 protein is CASSLKSGGTEAFF. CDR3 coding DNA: TGTGCCAGCAGTTTAAAATCGGGGGGCACTGAAGCTTTCTTT.

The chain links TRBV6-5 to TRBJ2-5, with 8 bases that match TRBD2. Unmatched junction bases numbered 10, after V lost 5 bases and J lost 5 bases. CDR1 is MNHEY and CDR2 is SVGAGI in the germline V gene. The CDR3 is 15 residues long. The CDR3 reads CASSPLSGGEETQYF. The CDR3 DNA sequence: TGTGCCAGCAGTCCTCTGAGCGGGGGAGAGGAGACCCAGTACTTC.

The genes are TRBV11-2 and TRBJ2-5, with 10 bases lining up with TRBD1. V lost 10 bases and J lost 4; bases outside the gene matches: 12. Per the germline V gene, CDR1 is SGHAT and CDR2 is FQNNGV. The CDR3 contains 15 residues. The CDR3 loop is CAISPTGQGSETQYF. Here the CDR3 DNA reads TGTGCCATTTCGCCCACGGGACAGGGGTCAGAGACCCAGTACTTC. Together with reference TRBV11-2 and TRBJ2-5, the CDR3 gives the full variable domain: EAGVAQSPRYKIIEKRQSVAFWCNPISGHATLYWYQQILGQGPKLLIQFQNNGVVDDSQLPKDRFSAERLKGVDSTLKIQPAKLEDSAVYLCAISPTGQGSETQYFGPGTRLLVL.

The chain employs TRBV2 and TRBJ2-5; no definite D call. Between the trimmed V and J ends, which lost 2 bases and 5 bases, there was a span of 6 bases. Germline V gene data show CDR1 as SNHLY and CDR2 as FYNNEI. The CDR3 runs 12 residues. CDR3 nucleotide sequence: TGTGCCAGCAGTGAAACGGTGGAGACCCAGTACTTC. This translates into CASSETVETQYF.

This CDR3 is CASRGGYGQRNSPLHF. As DNA, the CDR3 is TGTGCCAGCAGGGGGGGTTATGGGCAACGTAATTCACCCCTCCACTTT. J is TRBJ1-6 and V is TRBV27; a weak D match, TRBD1 (5 bases). Germline CDR1 is MNHEY and CDR2 is SMNVEV (reference sequence). Trimming took 6 bases from V and 6 from J, leaving 18 bases between them. This CDR3 has 16 amino acids.

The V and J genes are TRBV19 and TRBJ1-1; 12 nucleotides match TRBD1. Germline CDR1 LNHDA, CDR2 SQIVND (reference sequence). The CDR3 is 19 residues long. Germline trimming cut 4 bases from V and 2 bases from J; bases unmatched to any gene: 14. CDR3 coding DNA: TGTGCCAGTAGTAGAGCGCCCTGGGACAGGGGGCCGTTTAACACTGAAGCTTTCTTT. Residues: CASSRAPWDRGPFNTEAFF.

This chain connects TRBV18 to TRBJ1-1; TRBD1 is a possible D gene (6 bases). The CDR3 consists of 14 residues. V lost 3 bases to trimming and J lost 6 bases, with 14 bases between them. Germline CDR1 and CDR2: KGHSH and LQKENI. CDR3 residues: CASSPGTGQSEAFF. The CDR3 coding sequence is TGTGCCAGCTCACCTGGCACAGGGCAATCTGAAGCTTTCTTT.

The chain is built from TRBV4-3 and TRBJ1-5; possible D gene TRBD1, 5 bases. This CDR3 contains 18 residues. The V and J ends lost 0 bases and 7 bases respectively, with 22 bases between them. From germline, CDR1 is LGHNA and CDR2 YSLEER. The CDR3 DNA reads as TGCGCCAGCAGCCAAGATCCCCCGAAAGGCAGGGCTGGGCAGCCCCAGCATTTT. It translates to CASSQDPPKGRAGQPQHF.

The chain's CDR3 is CATSSLRGEYYEQFF. The CDR3 DNA is TGTGCCACCAGCAGTCTTCGCGGGGAATATTATGAGCAGTTCTTC. This chain connects TRBV15 to TRBJ2-1, with D perhaps TRBD2 (6 bases). The CDR3 spans 15 residues. Trimming left V 3 bases short and J 8 bases short, with 17 bases between. Per the germline V gene, CDR1 is LNHNV and CDR2 is YYDKDF (reference sequence).

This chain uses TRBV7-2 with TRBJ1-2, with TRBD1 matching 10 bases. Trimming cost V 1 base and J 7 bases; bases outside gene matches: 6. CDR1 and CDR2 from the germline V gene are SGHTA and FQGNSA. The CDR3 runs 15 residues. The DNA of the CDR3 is TGTGCCAGCAGCTTAGGGGGGACAGGGGTATTTGGCTACACCTTC. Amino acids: CASSLGGTGVFGYTF.

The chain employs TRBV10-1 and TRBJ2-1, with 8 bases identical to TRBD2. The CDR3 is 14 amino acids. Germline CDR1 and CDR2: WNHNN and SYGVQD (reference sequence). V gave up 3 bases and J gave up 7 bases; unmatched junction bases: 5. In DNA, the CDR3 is TGCGCCAGCAGTGATTCGGGCGGGGGGAATGAGCAGTTCTTC. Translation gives CASSDSGGGNEQFF.